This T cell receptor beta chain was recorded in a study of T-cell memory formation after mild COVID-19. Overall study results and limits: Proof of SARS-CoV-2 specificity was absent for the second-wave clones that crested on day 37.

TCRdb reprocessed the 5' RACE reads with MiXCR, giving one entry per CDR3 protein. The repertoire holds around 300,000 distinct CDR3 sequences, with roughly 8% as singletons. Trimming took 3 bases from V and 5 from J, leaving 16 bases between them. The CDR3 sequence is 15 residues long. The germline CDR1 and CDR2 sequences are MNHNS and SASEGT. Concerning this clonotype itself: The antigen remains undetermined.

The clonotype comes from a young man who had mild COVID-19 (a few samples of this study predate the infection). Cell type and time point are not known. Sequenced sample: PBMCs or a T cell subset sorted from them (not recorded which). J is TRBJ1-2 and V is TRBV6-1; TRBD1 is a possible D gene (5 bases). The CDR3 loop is CASSDGGRGPYGYTF. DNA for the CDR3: TGTGCCAGCAGTGACGGGGGGAGGGGACCATATGGCTACACCTTC.